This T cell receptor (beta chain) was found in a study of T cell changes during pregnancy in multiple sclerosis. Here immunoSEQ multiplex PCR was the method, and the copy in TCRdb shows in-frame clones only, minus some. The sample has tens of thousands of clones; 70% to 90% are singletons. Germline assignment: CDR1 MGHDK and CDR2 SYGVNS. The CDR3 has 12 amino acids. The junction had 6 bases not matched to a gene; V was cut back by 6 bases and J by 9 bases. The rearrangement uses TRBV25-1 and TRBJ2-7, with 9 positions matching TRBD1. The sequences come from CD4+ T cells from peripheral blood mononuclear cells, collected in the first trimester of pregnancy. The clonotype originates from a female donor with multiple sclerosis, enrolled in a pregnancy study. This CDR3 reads CASRGQGLRQYF. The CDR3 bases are TGTGCCAGCAGGGGACAGGGACTGAGGCAGTACTTC.